This T cell receptor beta chain was recorded in a study of blood T cell repertoires in COVID-19. About the study: Samples taken during acute and convalescent COVID-19 were collected in the United States, Italy and Spain. In each case, the material was cDNA or gDNA derived from T cells, B-cell-depleted T cells, or PBMCs.

In the authors' workflow: Using reference gene primer amplification, nucleated cell counts were estimated. Method: immunoSEQ multiplex PCR; TCRdb's copy keeps in-frame clones and lacks some. V, J and clone size were drawn from that table, and D and trimming were deduced from the DNA. The table records approximately 85,000 clones, approximately 92% of them present only once. This TCR was recovered from a woman aged 55-69 years with active COVID-19. Sequences were obtained from peripheral blood.

As DNA, the CDR3 is TGTGCCAGCAGCTTAGATCGACTAAACACAGATACGCAGTATTTT. Amino acid sequence: CASSLDRLNTDTQYF. The rearrangement uses TRBV11-2 and TRBJ2-3; possibly TRBD2 for D (5 bases). CDR3 length equals 15 residues. Germline loops: CDR1 SGHAT, CDR2 FQNNGV. The V end lost 0 bases, the J end lost 2 bases, and 9 bases lay between the germline ends.